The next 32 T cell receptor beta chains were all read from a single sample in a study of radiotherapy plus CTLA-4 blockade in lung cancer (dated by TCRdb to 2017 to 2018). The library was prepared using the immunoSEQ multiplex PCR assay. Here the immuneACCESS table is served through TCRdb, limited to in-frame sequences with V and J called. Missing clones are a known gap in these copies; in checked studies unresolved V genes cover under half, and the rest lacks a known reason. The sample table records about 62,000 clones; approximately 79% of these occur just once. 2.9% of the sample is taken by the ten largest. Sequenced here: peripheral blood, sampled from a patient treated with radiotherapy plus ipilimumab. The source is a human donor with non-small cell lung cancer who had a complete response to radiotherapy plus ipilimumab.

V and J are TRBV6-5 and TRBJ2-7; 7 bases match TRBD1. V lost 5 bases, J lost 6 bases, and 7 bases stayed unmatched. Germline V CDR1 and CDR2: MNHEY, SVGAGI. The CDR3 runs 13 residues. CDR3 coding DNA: TGTGCCAGCAGTGTGCGACAGGGTATCGAGCAGTACTTC. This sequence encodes CASSVRQGIEQYF.

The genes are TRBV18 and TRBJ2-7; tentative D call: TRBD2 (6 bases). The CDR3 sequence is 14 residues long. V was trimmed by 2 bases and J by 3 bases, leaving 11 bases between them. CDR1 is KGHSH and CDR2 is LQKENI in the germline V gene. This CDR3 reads CASSPGGPRYEQYF. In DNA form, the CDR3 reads TGTGCCAGCTCACCAGGAGGGCCCCGCTACGAGCAGTACTTC.

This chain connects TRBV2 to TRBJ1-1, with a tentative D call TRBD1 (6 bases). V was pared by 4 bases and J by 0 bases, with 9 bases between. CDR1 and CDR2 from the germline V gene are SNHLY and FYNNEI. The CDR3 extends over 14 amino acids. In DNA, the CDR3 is TGTGCCAGCAGTGCACAGGGTCTGAACACTGAAGCTTTCTTT. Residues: CASSAQGLNTEAFF.

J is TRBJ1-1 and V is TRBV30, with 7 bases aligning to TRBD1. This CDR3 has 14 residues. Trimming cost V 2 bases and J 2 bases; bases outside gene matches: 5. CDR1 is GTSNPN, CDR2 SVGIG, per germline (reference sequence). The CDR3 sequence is CAWSRGQYNTEAFF. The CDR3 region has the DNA TGTGCCTGGAGTAGGGGACAGTACAACACTGAAGCTTTCTTT.

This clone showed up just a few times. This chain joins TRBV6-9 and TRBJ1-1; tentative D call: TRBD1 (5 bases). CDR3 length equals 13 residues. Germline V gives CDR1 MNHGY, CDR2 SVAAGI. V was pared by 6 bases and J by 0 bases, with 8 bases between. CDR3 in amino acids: CASRGGVNTEAFF. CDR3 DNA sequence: TGTGCCAGCAGGGGGGGGGTGAACACTGAAGCTTTCTTT.

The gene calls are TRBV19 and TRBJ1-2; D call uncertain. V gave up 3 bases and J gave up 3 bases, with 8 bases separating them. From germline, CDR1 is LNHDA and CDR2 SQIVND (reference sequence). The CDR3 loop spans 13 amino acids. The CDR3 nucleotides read TGTGCCAGTAGTATCTCATCGGACTATGGCTACACCTTC. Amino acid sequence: CASSISSDYGYTF. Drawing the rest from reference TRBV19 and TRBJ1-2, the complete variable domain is DGGITQSPKYLFRKEGQNVTLSCEQNLNHDAMYWYRQDPGQGLRLIYYSQIVNDFQKGDIAEGYSVSREKKESFPLTVTSAQKNPTAFYLCASSISSDYGYTFGSGTRLTVV.

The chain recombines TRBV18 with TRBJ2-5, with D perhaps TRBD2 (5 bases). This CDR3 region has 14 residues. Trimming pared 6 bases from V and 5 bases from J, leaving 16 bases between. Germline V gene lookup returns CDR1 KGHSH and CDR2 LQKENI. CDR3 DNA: TGTGCCAGCTCGCTGGCCTTGGGCGGGGAGACCCAGTACTTC. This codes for CASSLALGGETQYF.

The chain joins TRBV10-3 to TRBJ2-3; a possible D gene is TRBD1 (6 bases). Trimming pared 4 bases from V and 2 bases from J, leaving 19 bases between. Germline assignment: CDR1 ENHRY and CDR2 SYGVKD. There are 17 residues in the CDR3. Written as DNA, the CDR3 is TGTGCCATCAGTGGAGCTTCACGGACAGTGAACACAGATACGCAGTATTTT. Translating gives CAISGASRTVNTDTQYF.

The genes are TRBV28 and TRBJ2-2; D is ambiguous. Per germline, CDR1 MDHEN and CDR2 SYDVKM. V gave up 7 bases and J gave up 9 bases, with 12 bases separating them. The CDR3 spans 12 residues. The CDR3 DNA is TGTGCCAGCAATATCGTATCTCGGGAGCTGTTTTTT. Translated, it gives CASNIVSRELFF.

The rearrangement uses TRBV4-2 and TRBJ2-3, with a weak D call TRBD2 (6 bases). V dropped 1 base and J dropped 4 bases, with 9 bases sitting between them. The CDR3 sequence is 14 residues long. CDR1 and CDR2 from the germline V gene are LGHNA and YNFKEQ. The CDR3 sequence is CASSQAPGADTQYF. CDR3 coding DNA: TGTGCCAGCAGCCAAGCCCCGGGGGCAGATACGCAGTATTTT.

CDR3 nucleotides: TGTGCCAGCAGGACGGGGGCTAGCGGGAGCTACGAGCAGTACTTC. Translating gives CASRTGASGSYEQYF. The V and J genes are TRBV11-2 and TRBJ2-7; 10 bases match TRBD2. The junction had 8 bases not matched to a gene; V was cut back by 6 bases and J by 3 bases. The CDR3 consists of 15 residues. CDR1 SGHAT and CDR2 FQNNGV come from the germline V gene.

The CDR3 sequence: CASSQDLSLARAQYF. The CDR3, as DNA: TGTGCCAGCAGCCAAGATTTATCCCTAGCTAGGGCGCAGTATTTT. This chain connects TRBV14 to TRBJ2-3, with D perhaps matching TRBD2 (5 bases). From germline, CDR1 is SGHDN and CDR2 FVKESK. The CDR3 is 15 residues long. V was clipped by 0 bases and J by 10 bases, with 17 bases between them. Looking up the rest from reference TRBV14 and TRBJ2-3 gives the full variable domain: EAGVTQFPSHSVIEKGQTVTLRCDPISGHDNLYWYRRVMGKEIKFLLHFVKESKQDESGMPNNRFLAERTGGTYSTLKVQPAELEDSGVYFCASSQDLSLARAQYFGPGTRLTVL.

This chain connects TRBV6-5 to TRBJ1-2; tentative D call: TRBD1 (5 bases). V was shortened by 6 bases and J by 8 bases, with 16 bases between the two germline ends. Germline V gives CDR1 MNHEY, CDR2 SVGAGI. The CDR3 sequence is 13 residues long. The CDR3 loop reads CASSRDSLGGYTF. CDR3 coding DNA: TGTGCCAGCAGCCGAGACAGCCTGGGGGGCTACACCTTC.

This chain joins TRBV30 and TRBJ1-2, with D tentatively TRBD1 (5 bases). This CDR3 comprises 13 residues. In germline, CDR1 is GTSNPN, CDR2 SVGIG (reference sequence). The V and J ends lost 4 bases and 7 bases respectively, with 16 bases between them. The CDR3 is CAWMKGHSGGYTF. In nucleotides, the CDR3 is TGTGCCTGGATGAAGGGGCATTCGGGTGGCTACACCTTC.

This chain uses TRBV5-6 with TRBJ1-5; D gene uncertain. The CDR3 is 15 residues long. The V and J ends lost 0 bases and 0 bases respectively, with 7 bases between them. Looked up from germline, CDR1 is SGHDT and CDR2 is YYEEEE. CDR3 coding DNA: TGTGCCAGCAGCTTGGGACAAATTAGCAATCAGCCCCAGCATTTT. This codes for CASSLGQISNQPQHF.

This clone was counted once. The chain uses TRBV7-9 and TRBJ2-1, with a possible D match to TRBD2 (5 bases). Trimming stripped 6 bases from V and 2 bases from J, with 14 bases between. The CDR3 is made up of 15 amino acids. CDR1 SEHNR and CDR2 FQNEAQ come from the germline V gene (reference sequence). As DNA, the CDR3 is TGTGCCAGCAGTCCTACCGGGAAAACCTACAATGAGCAGTTCTTC. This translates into CASSPTGKTYNEQFF.

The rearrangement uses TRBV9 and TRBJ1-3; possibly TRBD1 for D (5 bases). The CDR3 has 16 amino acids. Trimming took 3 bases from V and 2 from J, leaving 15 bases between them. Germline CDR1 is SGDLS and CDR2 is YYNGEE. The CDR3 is CASSGPPGGPGNTIYF. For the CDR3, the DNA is TGTGCCAGCAGCGGCCCCCCGGGGGGACCTGGAAACACCATATATTTT.

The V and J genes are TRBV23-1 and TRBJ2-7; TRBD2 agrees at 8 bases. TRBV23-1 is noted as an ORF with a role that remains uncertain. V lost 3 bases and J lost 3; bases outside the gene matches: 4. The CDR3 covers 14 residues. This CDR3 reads CASSHGGAVYEQYF. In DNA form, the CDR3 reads TGCGCCAGCAGTCACGGGGGGGCCGTCTACGAGCAGTACTTC.

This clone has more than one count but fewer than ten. In nucleotides, the CDR3 is TGTGCCAGCAGTGACTCGACGACCGGAGGCAGTGAGCAGTTCTTC. Translation gives CASSDSTTGGSEQFF. The chain carries TRBV6-4 and TRBJ2-1; possibly TRBD2 for D (5 bases). Germline V lookup: CDR1 MRHNA, CDR2 SNTAGT. The CDR3 contains 15 residues. V was cut by 0 bases and J by 9 bases, with 15 bases left in between.

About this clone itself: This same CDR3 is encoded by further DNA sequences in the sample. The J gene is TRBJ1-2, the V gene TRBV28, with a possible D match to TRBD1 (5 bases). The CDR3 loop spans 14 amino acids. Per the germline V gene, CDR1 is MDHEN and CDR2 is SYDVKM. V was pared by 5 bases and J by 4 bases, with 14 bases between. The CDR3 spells CASSLVTVFYGYTF. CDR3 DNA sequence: TGTGCCAGCAGTCTTGTGACAGTTTTCTATGGCTACACCTTC.

The CDR3 DNA follows: TGTGCCAGCAGTTTATCTGCTAGCGGCTCCTACGAGCAGTACTTC. It codes for CASSLSASGSYEQYF. J is TRBJ2-7 and V is TRBV27; 7 bases fit TRBD2. Germline CDR1 MNHEY, CDR2 SMNVEV (reference sequence). V shed 0 bases and J 0 bases; nucleotides not matched to a gene: 2. This CDR3 contains 15 residues.

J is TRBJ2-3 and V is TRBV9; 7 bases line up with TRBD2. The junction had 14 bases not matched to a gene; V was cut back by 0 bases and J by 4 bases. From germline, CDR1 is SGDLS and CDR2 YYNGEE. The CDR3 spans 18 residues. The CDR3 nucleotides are TGTGCCAGCAGCGTAGAACCGGGGGAGGGTCCGGGGGCAGATACGCAGTATTTT. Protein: CASSVEPGEGPGADTQYF.

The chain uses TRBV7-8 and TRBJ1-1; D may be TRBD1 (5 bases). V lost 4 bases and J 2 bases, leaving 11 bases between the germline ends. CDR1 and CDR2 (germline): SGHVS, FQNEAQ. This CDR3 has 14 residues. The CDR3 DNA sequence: TGTGCCAGCAGCTCCTGGGGGGGTAACACTGAAGCTTTCTTT. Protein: CASSSWGGNTEAFF.

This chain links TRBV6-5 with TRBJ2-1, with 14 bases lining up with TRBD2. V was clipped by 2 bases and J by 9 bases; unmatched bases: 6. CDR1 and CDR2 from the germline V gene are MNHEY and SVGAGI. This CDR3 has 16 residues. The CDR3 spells CASSYRTSGRIGEQFF. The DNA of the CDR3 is TGTGCCAGCAGTTACCGGACTAGCGGGAGGATTGGTGAGCAGTTCTTC.

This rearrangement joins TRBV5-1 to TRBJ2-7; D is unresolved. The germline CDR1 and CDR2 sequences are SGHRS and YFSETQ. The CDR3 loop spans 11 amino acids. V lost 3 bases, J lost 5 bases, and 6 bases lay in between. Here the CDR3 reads CASSSGDEQYF. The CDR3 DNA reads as TGCGCCAGCAGCTCCGGTGACGAGCAGTACTTC.

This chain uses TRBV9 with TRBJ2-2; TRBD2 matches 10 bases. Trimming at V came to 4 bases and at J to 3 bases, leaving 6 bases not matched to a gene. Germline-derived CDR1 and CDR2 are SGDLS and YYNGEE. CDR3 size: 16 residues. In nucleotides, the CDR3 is TGTGCCAGCAGCCGCGGGACTAGCGTGTACACCGGGGAGCTGTTTTTT. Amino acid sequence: CASSRGTSVYTGELFF. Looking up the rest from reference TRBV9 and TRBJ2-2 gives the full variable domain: DSGVTQTPKHLITATGQRVTLRCSPRSGDLSVYWYQQSLDQGLQFLIQYYNGEERAKGNILERFSAQQFPDLHSELNLSSLELGDSALYFCASSRGTSVYTGELFFGEGSRLTVL.

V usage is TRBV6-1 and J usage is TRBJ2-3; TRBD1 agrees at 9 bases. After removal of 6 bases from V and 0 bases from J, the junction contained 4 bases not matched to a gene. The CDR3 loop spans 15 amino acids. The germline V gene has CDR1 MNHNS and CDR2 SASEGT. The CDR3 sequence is CASSHRGPSTDTQYF. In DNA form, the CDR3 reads TGTGCCAGCAGCCACAGGGGGCCGAGCACAGATACGCAGTATTTT.

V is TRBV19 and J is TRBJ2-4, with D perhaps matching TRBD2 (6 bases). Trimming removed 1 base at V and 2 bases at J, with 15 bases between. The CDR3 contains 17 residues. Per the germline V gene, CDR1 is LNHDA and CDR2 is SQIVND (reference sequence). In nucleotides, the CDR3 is TGTGCCAGTAGTATAGCTTCGATCGGGGGATCCAAAAACATTCAGTACTTC. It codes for CASSIASIGGSKNIQYF.

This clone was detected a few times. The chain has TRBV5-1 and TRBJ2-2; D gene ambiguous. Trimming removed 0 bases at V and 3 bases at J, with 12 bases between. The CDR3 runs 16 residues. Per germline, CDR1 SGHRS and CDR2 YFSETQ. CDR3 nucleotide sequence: TGCGCCAGCAGCTTGGGACAATCGAGAGACACCGGGGAGCTGTTTTTT. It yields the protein CASSLGQSRDTGELFF. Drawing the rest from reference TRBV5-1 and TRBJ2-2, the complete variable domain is KAGVTQTPRYLIKTRGQQVTLSCSPISGHRSVSWYQQTPGQGLQFLFEYFSETQRNKGNFPGRFSGRQFSNSRSEMNVSTLELGDSALYLCASSLGQSRDTGELFFGEGSRLTVL.

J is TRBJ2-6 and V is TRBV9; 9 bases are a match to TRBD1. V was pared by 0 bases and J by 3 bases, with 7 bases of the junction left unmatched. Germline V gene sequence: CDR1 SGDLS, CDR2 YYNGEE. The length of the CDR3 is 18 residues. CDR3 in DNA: TGTGCCAGCAGCGTAGCAGGGACAGGGATGGGTGGGGCCAACGTCCTGACTTTC. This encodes CASSVAGTGMGGANVLTF.

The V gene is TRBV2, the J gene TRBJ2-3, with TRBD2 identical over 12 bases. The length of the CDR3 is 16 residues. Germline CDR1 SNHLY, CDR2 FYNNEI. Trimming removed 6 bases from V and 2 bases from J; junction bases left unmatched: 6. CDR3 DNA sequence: TGTGCCAGCAGCACTAGCGGGAGGTCGATCACAGATACGCAGTATTTT. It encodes CASSTSGRSITDTQYF.

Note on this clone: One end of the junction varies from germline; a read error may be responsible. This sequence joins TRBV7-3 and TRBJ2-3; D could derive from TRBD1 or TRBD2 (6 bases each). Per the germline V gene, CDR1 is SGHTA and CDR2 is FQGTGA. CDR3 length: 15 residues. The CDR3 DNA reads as TGTGCCAGCAGCCTAACAGGGCGGGACACAGATACGCAGTATTTT. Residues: CASSLTGRDTDTQYF. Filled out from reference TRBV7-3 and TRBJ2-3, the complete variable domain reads GAGVSQTPSNKVTEKGKYVELRCDPISGHTALYWYRQSLGQGPEFLIYFQGTGAADDSGLPNDRFFAVRPEGSVSTLKIQRTERGDSAVYLCASSLTGRDTDTQYFGPGTRLTVL.